Sequencing of this T cell receptor beta chain was carried out in a study of TIL therapy for anti-PD-1-resistant metastatic lung cancer. The immunoSEQ assay was v3. The data were produced by immunoSEQ multiplex PCR, yet TCRdb's version contains in-frame clones alone and is incomplete. Of tens of thousands of clones detected, approximately 86% appear once; the ten largest clones hold 5%. The time point denotes: pre-treatment sample, taken before nivolumab and TIL therapy. The germline V gene has CDR1 MNHEY and CDR2 SVGAGI. The CDR3 extends over 13 amino acids. Trimming removed 5 bases from V and 4 bases from J, with 11 bases in between.

This sample comprised blood, obtained at baseline. The genes are TRBV6-5 and TRBJ2-5, with D possibly being TRBD2 (6 bases). The TCR sequence derives from a person between 25 and 79 years old with non-small cell lung cancer. CDR3 region: CASSPTSGETQYF. CDR3 sequence (DNA): TGTGCCAGCAGTCCGACTAGTGGAGAGACCCAGTACTTC.